The present T cell receptor (beta chain) was sequenced within a study of CD8 T cells in ankylosing spondylitis. Germline V gene data show CDR1 as LGHDT and CDR2 as YNNKEL (reference sequence). The CDR3 contains 17 residues. Trimming cost V 4 bases and J 3 bases; bases outside gene matches: 14. Broader study findings: Earlier reports found some motif variants in synovial fluid and blood in reactive arthritis.

This clonotype appeared many times. Its matching antigen is unknown. TCRdb re-called the 5' RACE reads with MiXCR, one entry per CDR3 protein. The table shows roughly 120,000 distinct CDR3 sequences, with over 6.5% occurring only once. The TCR was taken from a male donor with ankylosing spondylitis or in good health (not recorded which). The chain couples TRBV3-1 to TRBJ2-7; 8 positions agree with TRBD2. The sample was blood, either unsorted or a sorted T cell fraction (not recorded which). Here the CDR3 DNA reads TGTGCCAGCAGCCCCCTCTTGGCGAATAGCGGGGACTACGAGCAGTACTTC. Amino acid sequence: CASSPLLANSGDYEQYF.